This TCR beta chain comes out of a study of metastatic and nonmetastatic thyroid tumors (dated by TCRdb to the early 2020s). With regard to the full study: Repertoires were compared across peripheral blood and tumor or nodule tissue samples from malignant and benign thyroid patients.

CDR1 and CDR2 are read off the germline V gene as SNHLY and FYNNEI. Reading from cysteine to phenylalanine, the CDR3 counts 12 amino acids. The entry retains the CDR3 DNA only, 36 bases that are in frame from base 1. Trimming takes 10 bases off V and 4 bases off J; junction bases not matched to a gene: 6. Findings and caveats that apply to the study as a whole: In both blood and tumor samples, TCR beta diversity was reported to be significantly higher in malignant tumors than in benign nodules.

None of the patients had been given any treatment before thyroid surgery. Patient clinical samples collected from about 2011 to 2018 were retrospectively analysed using T-cell receptor beta sequencing. Library construction relied on PCR. Data came from an Illumina HiSeq 4000. High-throughput sequencing was used to profile the TCR beta-chain CDR3 region of each patient. The original methods were these. CDR3 differences across clinicopathological groups were used to build a classifier for discriminating distant-metastatic papillary thyroid cancer patients. The Shannon index was used to assess repertoire diversity, and the Morisita-Horn index was used to assess tumor-blood repertoire similarity. TCRdb handled the public reads itself, with Q25 trimming in fastp and clone calling in MiXCR, and kept productive beta chains. These V and J calls are TCRdb output, not the study's own analysis. Within this sample are under 35,000 clones, with around 15% of them counted one time only. In total, the top ten clones hold about 5% of the sample.

A note on this clone: Its recognized antigen is unknown. No much larger clonotype is one base removed from it; base qualities were not supplied.

The source of this sequence is a female donor with papillary thyroid cancer or a benign thyroid nodule (not recorded which). Some clones in this sample may be carry-over from other donors' samples. Sequencing was done on a sample of blood. The V and J genes are TRBV2 and TRBJ2-7, and TRBD1 matches 8 of the central bases. The base sequence is TGTGCCACCCGGGACAGGCTTTACGAGCAGTACTTC. The translation is CATRDRLYEQYF.